This T cell receptor beta chain was documented in a study of blood T cell repertoires in COVID-19. About the study: Donors in the United States, Italy and Spain gave samples during acute or convalescent COVID-19.

Trimming removed 0 bases at V and 0 bases at J, with 4 bases between. The CDR3 spans 15 residues. Cohorts were determined from participant-reported clinical history. Source study methods: Reference gene primer amplification yielded estimated nucleated cell counts. TCRdb's table, derived via immunoSEQ multiplex PCR, lists solely in-frame clones and lacks some. V and J calls and clone size come straight from that table; D and trimming were deduced from the DNA. This sample has roughly 200,000 clones, with more than 70% found just once. The rearrangement uses TRBV5-3 and TRBJ1-6; D unclear. TRBV5-3 is annotated as an ORF whose role is uncertain. The sequence derives from a man in his forties with acute COVID-19. Sequenced sample: PBMCs or T cells enriched from blood (not recorded which). The CDR3 nucleotides are TGTGCCAGAAGCTTGGTGCGCTCCTATAATTCACCCCTCCACTTT. Translating it yields CARSLVRSYNSPLHF.